This TCR beta chain was sequenced during a study of blood T cell repertoires in COVID-19. Background on the study: The United States, Italy and Spain supplied acute and convalescent COVID-19 samples.

The CDR3 totals 13 residues. The ends lost 6 bases at V and 2 bases at J; junction bases unmatched: 3. Original methodology: The assay estimated nucleated cells by amplifying reference gene primers. The table came from immunoSEQ multiplex PCR; TCRdb's copy has only in-frame clones and leaves some out. The V and J calls and the clone size are those of that table, but D and trimming were determined from the DNA. The sample records 240,000 or so clones, about 80% being singletons. Material for sequencing was peripheral blood. This TCR was sampled from a woman of 80 years or more with acute or convalescent COVID-19. The chain has TRBV12-3 or TRBV12-4 and TRBJ1-1; the match to TRBD1 covers 7 bases. The CDR3 here is CASSRQGNTEAFF. The CDR3 DNA sequence: TGTGCCAGCAGCAGACAGGGAAACACTGAAGCTTTCTTT.